The rows below give T cell receptor beta chains drawn from one sample of a study of blood T cell repertoires in COVID-19. Data came from immunoSEQ multiplex PCR; TCRdb stores just in-frame clones and leaves some out. The repertoire holds more than 250,000 clones, 70% to 90% seen once, with approximately 2% in the top ten. Input material: peripheral blood. All receptors come from a woman under 40 who had recovered from COVID-19. The CDR3 runs from the conserved cysteine through the conserved F or W. The order of the fields is clone size, V gene, CDR3 length, D gene, J gene, CDR3 protein, CDR3 DNA. D genes are given only for firm matches. The size of a clone is reported for some rows only, either as once, few or many, or as a class for expanded clones.

-,TRBV28,15,TRBD1,TRBJ1-5,CASSWTGVSNQPQHF,TGTGCCAGCAGCTGGACAGGGGTTAGCAATCAGCCCCAGCATTTT
few,TRBV7-3,17,TRBD2,TRBJ2-1,CASSSAASGRVRDEQFF,TGTGCCAGCAGCTCTGCGGCTAGCGGGAGGGTACGTGATGAGCAGTTCTTC
few,TRBV28,14,TRBD1,TRBJ2-7,CASSLWDRDHEQYF,TGTGCCAGCAGTTTATGGGACAGGGACCACGAGCAGTACTTC
-,TRBV11-2,15,-,TRBJ2-1,CASSSFKAGYLEQFF,TGTGCCAGCAGCTCTTTCAAGGCGGGGTATTTGGAGCAGTTCTTC
-,TRBV28,16,-,TRBJ2-7,CASSPQGGQRFYEQYF,TGTGCCAGCAGTCCTCAGGGGGGACAGAGATTCTACGAGCAGTACTTC
-,TRBV27,13,-,TRBJ2-7,CASSSGVSYEQYF,TGTGCCAGCAGTTCGGGGGTCAGCTACGAGCAGTACTTC
once,TRBV13,16,TRBD2,TRBJ2-1,CASSLGWPSGRSEQFF,TGTGCCAGCAGCTTAGGGTGGCCTAGCGGGAGGAGTGAGCAGTTCTTC
-,TRBV19,15,-,TRBJ1-1,CASSNRGNRDTEAFF,TGTGCCAGTAGTAATAGAGGGAACAGGGACACTGAAGCTTTCTTT
-,TRBV19,16,TRBD1,TRBJ2-2,CASISWDREHTGELFF,TGTGCCAGTATTAGCTGGGACAGGGAGCACACCGGGGAGCTGTTTTTT
few,TRBV5-1,14,-,TRBJ2-2,CASSLGPGTGELFF,TGCGCCAGCAGCTTAGGGCCGGGGACCGGGGAGCTGTTTTTT
-,TRBV3-1/TRBV3-2,17,-,TRBJ2-7,CASSLYSRTGGVYEQYF,TGTGCCAGCAGCCTCTACTCCAGGACAGGAGGGGTCTACGAGCAGTACTTC
-,TRBV7-6,15,TRBD1,TRBJ1-1,CASSLTGSPIFEAFF,TGTGCCAGCAGCCTGACAGGGTCTCCCATCTTTGAAGCTTTCTTT
-,TRBV4-1,16,TRBD2,TRBJ2-1,CASSLAGKSSYNEQFF,TGCGCCAGCAGCCTAGCGGGCAAGAGCTCCTACAATGAGCAGTTCTTC
-,TRBV2,17,TRBD1,TRBJ1-5,CASSLGTGGPLNQPQHF,TGTGCCAGCAGCCTAGGGACAGGGGGCCCACTCAATCAGCCCCAGCATTTT
-,TRBV7-2,14,-,TRBJ2-7,CASSFRTASYEQYF,TGTGCCAGCAGCTTCCGGACAGCTTCCTACGAGCAGTACTTC
-,TRBV19,15,-,TRBJ2-5,CASSIFGPGGETQYF,TGTGCCAGTAGTATATTTGGGCCTGGTGGAGAGACCCAGTACTTC
-,TRBV4-1,17,-,TRBJ1-6,CASSQGLRVSYNSPLHF,TGCGCCAGCAGCCAAGGTTTACGGGTCTCCTATAATTCACCCCTCCACTTT
-,TRBV6-2/TRBV6-3,13,TRBD1,TRBJ2-5,CASSQDRGGTQYF,TGTGCCAGCAGTCAGGACAGGGGGGGGACCCAGTACTTC
-,TRBV30,13,-,TRBJ1-6,CAWSEVTGTPLHF,TGTGCCTGGAGCGAAGTGACAGGTACTCCCCTCCACTTT
-,TRBV5-6,17,TRBD1,TRBJ2-3,CASSGTGDILSTDTQYF,TGTGCCAGCAGCGGGACAGGAGATATACTCAGCACAGATACGCAGTATTTT
-,TRBV7-9,15,-,TRBJ1-1,CASSLVYSFNTEAFF,TGTGCCAGCAGCTTAGTTTACAGCTTTAACACTGAAGCTTTCTTT
few,TRBV6-1,10,-,TRBJ1-1,CASSEVGAFF,TGTGCCAGCAGTGAAGTCGGGGCTTTCTTT
-,TRBV19,15,TRBD1,TRBJ1-2,CATRGRTGGADGYTF,TGTGCCACCCGGGGTCGGACAGGGGGCGCGGATGGCTACACCTTC
once,TRBV7-9,13,-,TRBJ2-1,CASSITGSGEQFF,TGTGCCAGCAGCATAACAGGGTCTGGTGAGCAGTTCTTC
-,TRBV11-3,13,-,TRBJ1-1,CASSPMGGPEAFF,TGTGCCAGCAGCCCGATGGGGGGGCCTGAAGCTTTCTTT
-,TRBV2,14,TRBD1,TRBJ2-5,CASSEEQGIETQYF,TGTGCCAGCAGTGAGGAACAGGGGATCGAGACCCAGTACTTC
-,TRBV19,13,-,TRBJ2-7,CASSISPNYEQYF,TGTGCCAGTAGTATTAGCCCCAACTACGAGCAGTACTTC
-,TRBV30,16,-,TRBJ1-1,CAWSGGVSGGGREAFF,TGTGCCTGGAGTGGCGGGGTGTCCGGGGGAGGCCGTGAAGCTTTCTTT
-,TRBV28,15,TRBD1,TRBJ2-7,CASSLEGQGLYEQYF,TGTGCCAGCAGTTTAGAGGGACAGGGACTCTACGAGCAGTACTTC
once,TRBV5-1,12,-,TRBJ2-7,CASSLPGAEQYF,TGCGCCAGCAGCTTGCCGGGAGCAGAGCAGTACTTC
once,TRBV21-1,14,-,TRBJ1-3,CASSKTGTGNTIYF,TGTGCCAGCAGCAAAACAGGGACTGGAAACACCATATATTTT
-,TRBV19,15,-,TRBJ2-7,CASSIGEPTSYEQYF,TGTGCCAGTAGTATCGGGGAGCCCACCTCCTACGAGCAGTACTTC
-,TRBV3-1/TRBV3-2,17,TRBD2,TRBJ2-6,CASSPSGTRSGANVLTF,TGTGCCAGCAGCCCTAGCGGGACCCGCTCTGGGGCCAACGTCCTGACTTTC
few,TRBV19,13,TRBD1,TRBJ2-7,CASTLTGGYEQYF,TGTGCCAGTACCCTGACAGGGGGCTACGAGCAGTACTTC
-,TRBV11-2,15,-,TRBJ1-1,CASSLTGHTNTEAFF,TGTGCCAGCAGCTTAACAGGACATACGAACACTGAAGCTTTCTTT
-,TRBV28,15,-,TRBJ2-7,CASSSPGTQSYEQYF,TGTGCCAGCAGTTCCCCCGGGACACAATCCTACGAGCAGTACTTC
-,TRBV7-8,15,-,TRBJ2-2,CASSSWSLYTGELFF,TGTGCCAGCAGCTCCTGGAGCCTTTACACCGGGGAGCTGTTTTTT
-,TRBV7-9,15,-,TRBJ1-2,CASSFEEAGGYGYTF,TGTGCCAGCAGCTTCGAGGAGGCCGGGGGCTATGGCTACACCTTC
-,TRBV6-5,12,-,TRBJ1-2,CATRGASYGYTF,TGTGCCACCAGAGGGGCCTCATATGGCTACACCTTC